The clone carrying this T cell receptor (beta chain) appeared a few times. This record comes from a study of shared T cell receptors in the human thymus. The method was immunoSEQ multiplex PCR; TCRdb's version includes in-frame clones alone and lacks a portion of them. The data show some 760,000 clones, with 75% to 90% seen just once and about 0.0098% held by the top ten. The ends were cut back, 3 bases at V and 0 bases at J, with 12 bases in the middle. The CDR3 runs to 16 residues. The germline gives CDR1 MNHNS, CDR2 SASEGT. The same sample was also used in a study of human thymus T cells.

This receptor was obtained from a girl less than two years old with a congenital heart defect. The sample taken for sequencing was thymocytes. The V gene is TRBV6-1, the J gene TRBJ1-5, with D unclear. The CDR3 reads CASSEGIRDSNQPQHF. Written as DNA, the CDR3 is TGTGCCAGCAGTGAGGGGATTCGGGATAGCAATCAGCCCCAGCATTTT.